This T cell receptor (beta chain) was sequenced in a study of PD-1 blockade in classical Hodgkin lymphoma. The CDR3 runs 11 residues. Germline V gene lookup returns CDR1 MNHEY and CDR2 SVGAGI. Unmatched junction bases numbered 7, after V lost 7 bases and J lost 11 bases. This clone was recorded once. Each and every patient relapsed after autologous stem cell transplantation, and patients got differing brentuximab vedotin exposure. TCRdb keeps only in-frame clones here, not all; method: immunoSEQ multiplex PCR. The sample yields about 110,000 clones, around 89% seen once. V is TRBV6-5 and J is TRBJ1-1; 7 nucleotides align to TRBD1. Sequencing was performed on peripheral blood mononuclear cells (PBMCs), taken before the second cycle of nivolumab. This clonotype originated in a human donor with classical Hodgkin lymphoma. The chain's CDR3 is CASITGATAFF. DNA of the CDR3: TGTGCCAGCATTACAGGGGCCACGGCTTTCTTT.